These T cell receptor beta chains were read from a single sample in a study of early T cells in non-severe SARS-CoV-2 infection. TCRdb analysed the 5' RACE reads with MiXCR anew, one entry per CDR3 protein. The table records 40,000 to 60,000 distinct CDR3 sequences, over 7.5% of them present only once. Material for sequencing was whole blood. All receptors come from an adult who was a healthcare worker with PCR-confirmed SARS-CoV-2 infection or an uninfected control (not recorded which). Each CDR3 is given with its conserved first and last residue. A D gene is named only where the DNA matches it firmly. Clone size is stated in some rows and not others, as once, few, many or a class when expanded.

J gene: TRBJ1-5
D gene: .
V gene: TRBV12-3/TRBV12-4
clone size: many
CDR3 DNA: TGTGCCAGCAGTCACTCCAAGAGTGGAAATCAGCCCCAGCATTTT
CDR3 protein: CASSHSKSGNQPQHF

J gene: TRBJ2-7
D gene: .
V gene: TRBV20-1
clone size: few
CDR3 DNA: TGCAGTGCTTTACTAGGACGGGACTACGAGCAGTACTTC
CDR3 protein: CSALLGRDYEQYF

J gene: TRBJ2-5
D gene: .
V gene: TRBV10-1
clone size: many
CDR3 DNA: TGCGCCAGCAGCCTAAACCTAAAAGAGACCCAGTACTTC
CDR3 protein: CASSLNLKETQYF

J gene: TRBJ2-7
D gene: TRBD2
V gene: TRBV15
clone size: few
CDR3 DNA: TGTGCCACCAGCAGAGAGGGGACTAGCGGGCAGTACTTC
CDR3 protein: CATSREGTSGQYF

J gene: TRBJ2-3
D gene: TRBD2
V gene: TRBV11-2
clone size: few
CDR3 DNA: TGTGCCAGCAGCAGCAGACTAGCGGGAGAGAGCACAGATACGCAGTATTTT
CDR3 protein: CASSSRLAGESTDTQYF

J gene: TRBJ2-3
D gene: .
V gene: TRBV9
clone size: .
CDR3 DNA: TGTGCCAGCAGCGGGAGTTCAGATACGCAGTATTTT
CDR3 protein: CASSGSSDTQYF

J gene: TRBJ2-7
D gene: .
V gene: TRBV7-2
clone size: .
CDR3 DNA: TGTGCCAGCAGCTTGGCCTTTTACGAGCAGTACTTC
CDR3 protein: CASSLAFYEQYF

J gene: TRBJ1-1
D gene: .
V gene: TRBV28
clone size: many
CDR3 DNA: TGTGCCAGCAGCTCCTTTCCCACTGAAGCTTTCTTT
CDR3 protein: CASSSFPTEAFF

J gene: TRBJ2-1
D gene: TRBD2
V gene: TRBV13
clone size: .
CDR3 DNA: TGTGCCAGCAGCTTAGGGAAGCGGGAGTCAGGCGAGCAGTTCTTC
CDR3 protein: CASSLGKRESGEQFF

J gene: TRBJ2-7
D gene: .
V gene: TRBV5-1
clone size: many
CDR3 DNA: TGCGCCAGCAGCGCCCCGTACTCCTACGAGCAGTACTTC
CDR3 protein: CASSAPYSYEQYF

J gene: TRBJ2-7
D gene: .
V gene: TRBV12-3/TRBV12-4
clone size: medium-sized
CDR3 DNA: TGTGCCAGCAGTTCGTTCCCCAGGGGAAGCTACGAGCAGTACTTC
CDR3 protein: CASSSFPRGSYEQYF

J gene: TRBJ1-4
D gene: .
V gene: TRBV27
clone size: few
CDR3 DNA: TGTGCCAGCAGTTTCCGCTCATTAAATGAAAAACTGTTTTTT
CDR3 protein: CASSFRSLNEKLFF

J gene: TRBJ1-2
D gene: .
V gene: TRBV24-1
clone size: few
CDR3 DNA: TGTGCCAGTGGAAGTAGAACCGCCCCTAACTATGGCTACACCTTC
CDR3 protein: CASGSRTAPNYGYTF

J gene: TRBJ2-7
D gene: .
V gene: TRBV11-1
clone size: .
CDR3 DNA: TGTGCCAGCAGCCAGACCCCACTCGAGCAGTACTTC
CDR3 protein: CASSQTPLEQYF

J gene: TRBJ2-3
D gene: .
V gene: TRBV28
clone size: many
CDR3 DNA: TGTGCCAGCAGGGAGGGCCCCGGAGATACGCAGTATTTT
CDR3 protein: CASREGPGDTQYF

J gene: TRBJ2-1
D gene: .
V gene: TRBV6-2/TRBV6-3
clone size: many
CDR3 DNA: TGTGCCAGCAGTTACGGGCAGGGCACGCGCGAGCAGTTCTTC
CDR3 protein: CASSYGQGTREQFF

J gene: TRBJ2-5
D gene: TRBD2
V gene: TRBV7-9
clone size: many
CDR3 DNA: TGTGCCAGCAGCCTCAGTGGACTAGCGGGCCAAGAGACCCAGTACTTC
CDR3 protein: CASSLSGLAGQETQYF

J gene: TRBJ2-3
D gene: TRBD2
V gene: TRBV12-3/TRBV12-4
clone size: many
CDR3 DNA: TGTGCCAGCAGTTTCCCTAGCGGGAGCACAGATACGCAGTATTTT
CDR3 protein: CASSFPSGSTDTQYF

J gene: TRBJ2-6
D gene: .
V gene: TRBV29-1
clone size: many
CDR3 DNA: TGCAGCGTTGTTTGGAGCTCTGGGGCCAACGTCCTGACTTTC
CDR3 protein: CSVVWSSGANVLTF

J gene: TRBJ2-3
D gene: TRBD2
V gene: TRBV12-3/TRBV12-4
clone size: many
CDR3 DNA: TGTGCCAGCAGGGGTAGCGGGGGCCGACCCCGTTTT
CDR3 protein: CASRGSGGRPRF

J gene: TRBJ2-5
D gene: .
V gene: TRBV30
clone size: .
CDR3 DNA: TGTGCCTGGAGTGTAGGGGGGGGAGAGACCCAGTACTTC
CDR3 protein: CAWSVGGGETQYF

J gene: TRBJ2-7
D gene: TRBD2
V gene: TRBV25-1
clone size: many
CDR3 DNA: TGTGCCAGCAGTCCCCGCAGGGAGACTAGCGGGATCGCATTACTACACTACGAGCAGTACTTC
CDR3 protein: CASSPRRETSGIALLHYEQYF

J gene: TRBJ2-1
D gene: .
V gene: TRBV9
clone size: many
CDR3 DNA: TGTGCCAGCAGCGTAGGGGTAAGGAAGCAGGCGCATGAGCAGTTCTTC
CDR3 protein: CASSVGVRKQAHEQFF

J gene: TRBJ1-2
D gene: .
V gene: TRBV20-1
clone size: many
CDR3 DNA: TGCAGTGCTATGCGGGGAAAGGACTATGGCTACACCTTC
CDR3 protein: CSAMRGKDYGYTF

J gene: TRBJ2-7
D gene: TRBD2
V gene: TRBV27
clone size: .
CDR3 DNA: TGTGCCAGCAGTTCCGGGCTAGCGGTCCACGAGCAGTACTTC
CDR3 protein: CASSSGLAVHEQYF

J gene: TRBJ2-3
D gene: .
V gene: TRBV4-1
clone size: many
CDR3 DNA: TGCGCCAGCAGCCAAGGCCTTTCCGGTAGGGATACGCAGTATTTT
CDR3 protein: CASSQGLSGRDTQYF

J gene: TRBJ1-2
D gene: TRBD1
V gene: TRBV18
clone size: few
CDR3 DNA: TGTGCCAGCCTGGGGACAGATGGCTACACCTTC
CDR3 protein: CASLGTDGYTF

J gene: TRBJ1-4
D gene: .
V gene: TRBV6-6
clone size: many
CDR3 DNA: TGTGCCAGCAGCCCGGGTAGGACTGAAAAACTGTTTTTT
CDR3 protein: CASSPGRTEKLFF

J gene: TRBJ2-1
D gene: TRBD1
V gene: TRBV27
clone size: .
CDR3 DNA: TGTGCCAGCAGTTTATCGGACAGGATGCCAATTAGCTACAATGAGCAGTTCTTC
CDR3 protein: CASSLSDRMPISYNEQFF